This T cell receptor (beta chain) was profiled in a study of blood T cell repertoires in COVID-19. Study in general: Sample material is recorded as cDNA or gDNA derived from T cells, B-cell-depleted T cells, or PBMCs.

The CDR3 runs to 14 residues. Germline V gives CDR1 MNHEY, CDR2 SVGAGI. The V gene end was trimmed by 7 bases and the J gene end by 8 bases; junction bases not matched to a gene: 8. Libraries were prepared by immunoSEQ multiplex PCR; TCRdb keeps only in-frame clonotypes and omits some of them. The profile covers around 87,000 clones, with 89% appearing a single time and around 8.6% taken by the ten largest. V is TRBV6-5 and J is TRBJ1-6; 7 bases align to TRBD1. The sequenced material came from peripheral blood. The clonotype originates from a man between 45 and 60 years old with acute or convalescent COVID-19. This CDR3 is CASTVRDRYSPLHF. The CDR3 DNA follows: TGTGCCAGCACCGTCCGGGACAGATATTCACCCCTCCACTTT.